These T cell receptor beta chains were read from a single sample in a study of shared clonotypes between healthy human individuals. Profiling relied on immunoSEQ multiplex PCR, and the TCRdb table lists in-frame clones only, not all of them. The sample lists 1.5 million to 2.5 million clones; just under 95% were seen once. Sequencing was done on a sample of naive CD8+ T cells sorted from blood. These receptors were taken from a man aged 18 to 29 in good health. Each CDR3 is given without its conserved first and last residue.

TRBV19	TRBJ1-1	ASSTTGTDTTEAF
TRBV4-3	TRBJ1-1	ASSQGQRQLNTEAF
TRBV30	TRBJ2-1	AWSQGVKYNEQF
TRBV28	TRBJ1-5	ASSFGSSTGPQH
TRBV9	TRBJ2-7	ASSPLDNYEQY
TRBV7-8	TRBJ2-6	ASSTDRVQASGANVLT
TRBV13	TRBJ2-7	ASSLSGALSYEQY
TRBV10-1	TRBJ1-5	ASRTLGNYQPQH
TRBV28	TRBJ2-7	ASRQGAFSYEQY
TRBV4-1	TRBJ2-7	ASSQPQGFYEQY
TRBV15	TRBJ1-1	ATSRDGLEGRDTEAF
TRBV7-9	TRBJ2-5	ASSLSGAYETQY
TRBV28	TRBJ2-5	ASSEDTQETQY
TRBV27	TRBJ2-1	ASSPLGSSGNEQF
TRBV5-1	TRBJ2-7	ASSLELGYEQY
TRBV5-4	TRBJ2-7	ASSLPGLAVDSSYEQY
TRBV5-1	TRBJ2-1	ASSLDYREDEQF
TRBV11-2	TRBJ2-7	ASSVTGTGYYEQY
TRBV7-9	TRBJ2-2	ASSPAVSRAPGELF
TRBV30	TRBJ2-2	ASLEIPGQVFGELF
TRBV4-3	TRBJ2-1	ASSQEAGGHSNEQF
TRBV4-1	TRBJ1-5	ASSHRADNQPQH
TRBV5-4	TRBJ1-2	ASSSGDREAYGYT
TRBV6-5	TRBJ2-5	ASSSGTSGGSETQY
TRBV25-1	TRBJ2-2	ATEGLPTGELF
TRBV7-9	TRBJ2-2	ASSLGLYDTGELF
TRBV4-1	TRBJ2-1	ASSQDVGVPYNEQF
TRBV7-9	TRBJ2-3	ASSAPSGRTTDTQY
TRBV7-6	TRBJ2-7	ASSLLYSNEQY
TRBV19	TRBJ2-7	ASSLTGYYEQY
TRBV27	TRBJ1-2	ASSPRGWVGYT
TRBV11-2	TRBJ2-1	ASSLGASSGTINEQF
TRBV27	TRBJ2-7	ASRTTRGSYEQY
TRBV5-1	TRBJ2-7	ASSLDRYYEQY
TRBV28	TRBJ1-6	ASSPRDRYNSPLH
TRBV7-9	TRBJ1-2	ASSLSHTNYGYT
TRBV4-1	TRBJ2-3	ASSQTRTGSTDTQY
TRBV10-1	TRBJ2-7	ASSESPGDDEQY
TRBV7-9	TRBJ2-5	ASSTGQGARETQY
TRBV19	TRBJ1-5	ASTPGGIGQPQH
TRBV27	TRBJ2-7	ASSPDLYEQY
TRBV7-9	TRBJ1-2	ASSSWDRGGYT
TRBV27	TRBJ2-7	ASSFSTGQALFEQY
TRBV27	TRBJ2-7	ASSDDKDFVGYEQY
TRBV4-1	TRBJ2-5	ASSQDSLASGEETQY
TRBV29-1	TRBJ1-6	SVGSDRSAPLH
TRBV30	TRBJ2-3	AWSVAGGSTDTQY
TRBV19	TRBJ1-4	ASSTPRGGGEKLF
TRBV5-6	TRBJ2-3	ASSPVGLGTDTQY
TRBV27	TRBJ2-7	ASSLQGLYEQY
TRBV10-3	TRBJ2-3	AIGGLADTQY